This TCR beta chain comes out of a study of patients and donors after allogeneic stem cell transplantation. V was cut by 0 bases and J by 4 bases, with 6 bases left in between. Germline CDR1 reads GTSNPN; CDR2 reads SVGIG (reference sequence). The CDR3 runs 13 residues. TCRdb re-derived calls from the RT-PCR reads in MiXCR, one entry per CDR3 protein. The table shows some 880,000 distinct CDR3 sequences, with around 17% occurring only once. Sequences were obtained from blood, either unsorted or a sorted T cell fraction (not recorded which). This clonotype was obtained from a human donor who was either an allogeneic HSCT recipient or a stem cell or donor lymphocyte infusion donor (not recorded which). It is not recorded whose cells these are; they may come from a transplant donor. V is TRBV30 and J is TRBJ2-2; D remains unclear. CDR3 bases: TGTGCCTGGAGTGTTATCTCCACCGGGGAGCTGTTTTTT. Its protein product is CAWSVISTGELFF.